Each of the 30 T cell receptor beta chains below was sequenced from the same sample in a study of response to subunit inactivated influenza vaccine. TCRdb fed the RT-PCR reads into MiXCR, producing one record per CDR3 protein. The repertoire holds approximately 500,000 distinct CDR3 sequences, with about an eighth as singletons. The material was PBMCs from blood, obtained roughly 45 days after vaccination. The origin of the receptors is a man aged 45 to 65 who received an inactivated influenza vaccine.

This clonotype occurred a few times. The V and J genes are TRBV7-2 and TRBJ2-3, with D perhaps assigned TRBD1 or TRBD2 (5 bases each). CDR1 is SGHTA and CDR2 is FQGNSA in the germline V gene. This CDR3 spans 15 amino acids. Trimming removed 1 base at V and 3 bases at J, with 11 bases between. CDR3 sequence (DNA): TGTGCCAGCAGCTTAGTTTGGGACCCGACAGATACGCAGTATTTT. Its translation is CASSLVWDPTDTQYF.

There are many counts of this clonotype. This sequence joins TRBV5-1 and TRBJ1-1; D gene unclear. The germline CDR1 and CDR2 sequences are SGHRS and YFSETQ. The CDR3 loop spans 15 amino acids. With 4 bases removed from V and 0 bases from J, the gap between germline ends came to 13 bases. The CDR3 loop is CASSPQRAMNTEAFF. CDR3 bases: TGCGCCAGCAGCCCTCAACGGGCAATGAACACTGAAGCTTTCTTT.

V is TRBV6-2 or TRBV6-3 and J is TRBJ2-1; TRBD2 matches at 14 bases. Trimming cost V 5 bases and J 7 bases; bases outside gene matches: 7. The CDR3 consists of 16 residues. Germline CDR1 is MNHEY and CDR2 is SVGEGT. The DNA for the CDR3 is TGTGCCAGCAGTCCCAGACTAGCGGGAGGGCGGAATGAGCAGTTCTTC. This encodes CASSPRLAGGRNEQFF.

The sample holds many counts of this clonotype. The chain uses TRBV12-3 or TRBV12-4 and TRBJ2-2; 7 positions match TRBD1. The V gene end was trimmed by 5 bases and the J gene end by 6 bases; junction bases not matched to a gene: 3. There are 13 residues in the CDR3. The CDR3 is CASSGDRAGELFF. CDR3 nucleotides: TGTGCCAGCAGTGGAGACAGGGCCGGGGAGCTGTTTTTT.

Turning to this clonotype: A much larger clone differs by one base, so this may be a read error. The J gene is TRBJ1-1, the V gene TRBV20-1; D gene ambiguous. This CDR3 region has 12 residues. Germline CDR1 DFQATT, CDR2 SNEGSKA (reference sequence). The DNA for the CDR3 is TGCAGTGCTAGGGGCAGAAACACTGGAGCTTTCTTT. It specifies CSARGRNTGAFF.

The rearrangement uses TRBV28 and TRBJ1-1; D ambiguous. This CDR3 has 15 amino acids. The V end lost 1 base, the J end lost 8 bases, and 17 bases lay between the germline ends. From germline, CDR1 is MDHEN and CDR2 SYDVKM. CDR3 sequence reads: CASSLSPDSLGEAFF. The DNA for the CDR3 is TGTGCCAGCAGTTTATCTCCGGATTCGTTGGGGGAAGCTTTCTTT.

This rearrangement joins TRBV7-2 to TRBJ2-1; 7 positions match TRBD2. The CDR3 covers 13 residues. Germline V gene sequence: CDR1 SGHTA, CDR2 FQGNSA. J was trimmed by 3 bases and V by 8 bases; bases with no gene match: 4. The CDR3 spells CASGLAVYNEQFF. For the CDR3, the DNA is TGTGCCAGCGGGCTAGCGGTCTACAATGAGCAGTTCTTC.

This chain connects TRBV3-1 to TRBJ2-1, with D possibly matching TRBD2 (6 bases). Per germline, CDR1 LGHDT and CDR2 YNNKEL (reference sequence). Trimming shortened V by 1 base and J by 9 bases, and 19 bases separated the two germline ends. The CDR3 is made up of 16 amino acids. The CDR3 coding sequence is TGTGCCAGCAGCCAAGTTGGTGTTACTAGCCGTACTGAGCAGTTCTTC. Protein product: CASSQVGVTSRTEQFF.

The chain combines TRBV6-1 with TRBJ1-2, with D unclear. V lost 2 bases, J lost 3 bases, and 13 bases lay in between. This CDR3 has 15 amino acids. The germline CDR1 and CDR2 sequences are MNHNS and SASEGT. This CDR3 is CASSENRNGYYGYTF. The DNA for the CDR3 is TGTGCCAGCAGTGAAAACAGAAATGGATACTATGGCTACACCTTC.

The chain joins TRBV4-1 to TRBJ1-6; D uncertain. The CDR3 is made up of 15 amino acids. In germline, CDR1 is MGHRA, CDR2 YSYEKL. Deletions cut 3 bases from V and 4 bases from J, with 10 bases between. The CDR3 bases are TGCGCCAGCAGCCAGGGGATCGGGTATAATTCACCCCTCCACTTT. Encoded protein: CASSQGIGYNSPLHF.

The V and J genes are TRBV6-4 and TRBJ2-3, with D unresolved. CDR3 length equals 13 residues. The V and J ends lost 4 bases and 6 bases respectively, with 11 bases between them. Germline assignment: CDR1 MRHNA and CDR2 SNTAGT. CDR3 DNA: TGTGCCAGCAGTGTGACCCAGAGGGATACGCAGTATTTT. Translating gives CASSVTQRDTQYF.

The sample holds a few counts of this clonotype. The CDR3 sequence is CASSRWTQETQYF. The CDR3 DNA reads as TGCGCCAGCAGCCGGTGGACCCAAGAGACCCAGTACTTC. The J gene is TRBJ2-5, the V gene TRBV5-1; D gene ambiguous. This CDR3 has 13 amino acids. Germline assignment: CDR1 SGHRS and CDR2 YFSETQ. The V and J ends lost 4 bases and 1 base respectively, with 8 bases between them.

In its sample, this clonotype was seen a few times. The chain links TRBV5-1 to TRBJ2-7; possibly TRBD1 for D (6 bases). The CDR3 loop spans 16 amino acids. Germline-derived CDR1 and CDR2 are SGHRS and YFSETQ. Trimming shortened V by 3 bases and J by 0 bases, and 16 bases separated the two germline ends. CDR3 loop: CASSSPVGQPSYEQYF. The CDR3 nucleotides read TGCGCCAGCAGCTCACCCGTCGGACAGCCCTCCTACGAGCAGTACTTC.

This clonotype was observed at least ten times. The chain combines TRBV9 with TRBJ2-3; D remains ambiguous. The germline gives CDR1 SGDLS, CDR2 YYNGEE. This CDR3 comprises 14 residues. Between the trimmed V and J ends, which lost 0 bases and 2 bases, there was a span of 7 bases. In DNA, the CDR3 is TGTGCCAGCAGCGTAGTCGGAGACACAGATACGCAGTATTTT. This gives the protein CASSVVGDTDTQYF.

The chain combines TRBV12-3 or TRBV12-4 with TRBJ2-7; 7 bases agree with TRBD1. V was pared by 6 bases and J by 1 base, with 12 bases of the junction left unmatched. The CDR3 is 16 residues long. The CDR3 loop reads CASRATGVGRSYEQYF. The CDR3 DNA reads TGTGCCAGCAGGGCAACAGGGGTTGGTAGGTCCTACGAGCAGTACTTC.

This clonotype was detected only a few times. CDR3 bases: TGCAGTGTACTAGCTAGTCATCCATCCTACAATGAGCAGTTCTTC. It is translated as CSVLASHPSYNEQFF. V and J are TRBV20-1 and TRBJ2-1; maybe TRBD2 (6 bases). V gave up 7 bases and J gave up 1 base, with 17 bases separating them. The CDR3 loop spans 15 amino acids. CDR1 and CDR2 from the germline V gene are DFQATT and SNEGSKA (reference sequence).

This clonotype turned up a few times. V usage is TRBV20-1 and J usage is TRBJ2-3, with D perhaps matching TRBD2 (7 bases). CDR1 and CDR2 (germline): DFQATT, SNEGSKA (reference sequence). CDR3 length: 14 residues. The V end lost 6 bases, the J end lost 2 bases, and 15 bases lay between the germline ends. The CDR3 reads CSATLAGATDTQYF. For the CDR3, the DNA is TGCAGTGCCACACTGGCGGGGGCCACAGATACGCAGTATTTT.

V and J are TRBV29-1 and TRBJ1-5; D unresolved. CDR3 length equals 14 residues. The V gene lost 5 bases and the J gene lost 9 bases, with 20 bases spanning the gap. The germline gives CDR1 SQVTM, CDR2 ANQGSEA. The CDR3 coding sequence is TGCAGCGTTTGGCGCGGTACTCGGGAGGGGCCCCAGCATTTT. This translates into CSVWRGTREGPQHF. The variable domain in full, with the rest retrieved from reference TRBV29-1 and TRBJ1-5, is SAVISQKPSRDICQRGTSLTIQCQVDSQVTMMFWYRQQPGQSLTLIATANQGSEATYESGFVIDKFPISRPNLTFSTLTVSNMSPEDSSIYLCSVWRGTREGPQHFGDGTRLSIL.

Ten or more counts support this clonotype. The V and J genes are TRBV28 and TRBJ2-7; D not resolved. Germline V gene sequence: CDR1 MDHEN, CDR2 SYDVKM. This CDR3 spans 15 amino acids. Trimming pared 5 bases from V and 5 bases from J, leaving 19 bases between. Here the CDR3 reads CASSLSVASEDEQYF. Here the CDR3 DNA reads TGTGCCAGCAGTCTCAGCGTCGCCTCAGAGGACGAGCAGTACTTC.

This clonotype was recorded at least ten times. The CDR3 reads CASSFFSDSYEQYF. The DNA for the CDR3 is TGCGCCAGCAGCTTTTTTTCCGATTCTTACGAGCAGTACTTC. This chain connects TRBV5-1 to TRBJ2-7; D is undetermined. V was clipped by 2 bases and J by 4 bases, with 13 bases between them. The V gene's germline CDR1 is SGHRS and CDR2 YFSETQ. The CDR3 totals 14 residues.

This clonotype was detected ten times or more. This sequence joins TRBV6-2 or TRBV6-3 and TRBJ2-6; D call uncertain. The CDR3 is made up of 17 amino acids. CDR1 and CDR2 (germline): MNHEY, SVGEGT. The V end was cut by 5 bases, the J end by 4 bases, with 18 bases between. The CDR3 sequence is CASSLRSNMRGANVLTF. The DNA for the CDR3 is TGTGCCAGCAGTCTACGATCGAACATGCGGGGGGCCAACGTCCTGACTTTC.

This clonotype was counted between two and nine times. The V and J genes are TRBV7-9 and TRBJ2-5; 8 bases are shared with TRBD2. This CDR3 has 14 residues. With V trimmed by 5 bases and J by 3 bases, 5 bases remained unmatched. Germline loops: CDR1 SEHNR, CDR2 FQNEAQ (reference sequence). The CDR3 region is CASSLGLVKETQYF. CDR3 nucleotide sequence: TGTGCCAGCAGCCTGGGACTAGTAAAAGAGACCCAGTACTTC.

Ten or more counts support this clonotype. The V and J genes are TRBV29-1 and TRBJ2-5, with 12 bases aligning to TRBD2. Unmatched junction bases numbered 10, after V lost 7 bases and J lost 7 bases. This CDR3 contains 14 residues. CDR1 and CDR2 from the germline V gene are SQVTM and ANQGSEA. DNA for the CDR3: TGCAGCGCCTATACTAGCGGGAGGTGGGGGACCCAGTACTTC. This gives the protein CSAYTSGRWGTQYF.

J is TRBJ2-7 and V is TRBV6-2 or TRBV6-3, with TRBD1 matching 7 bases. Trimming cost V 5 bases and J 7 bases; bases outside gene matches: 8. Looked up from germline, CDR1 is MNHEY and CDR2 is SVGEGT. The CDR3 covers 13 residues. CDR3 sequence: CASSATGSGEQYF. The CDR3 region has the DNA TGTGCCAGCAGTGCGACAGGGTCGGGGGAGCAGTACTTC.

This clonotype turned up a few times. This CDR3 is CASSLGSPPTQYF. As DNA, the CDR3 is TGTGCCAGCAGTTTAGGCTCCCCACCGACCCAGTACTTC. The chain is built from TRBV28 and TRBJ2-5; D is unresolved. In germline, CDR1 is MDHEN, CDR2 SYDVKM. V dropped 2 bases and J dropped 7 bases, with 11 bases sitting between them. The length of the CDR3 is 13 residues. Based on the CDR3 plus reference TRBV28 and TRBJ2-5, the full variable domain is DVKVTQSSRYLVKRTGEKVFLECVQDMDHENMFWYRQDPGLGLRLIYFSYDVKMKEKGDIPEGYSVSREKKERFSLILESASTNQTSMYLCASSLGSPPTQYFGPGTRLLVL.

This sequence joins TRBV6-2 or TRBV6-3 and TRBJ2-7; 9 nucleotides agree with TRBD2. The germline CDR1 and CDR2 sequences are MNHEY and SVGEGT. Trimming cost V 6 bases and J 0 bases; bases outside gene matches: 12. The CDR3 has 17 residues. CDR3 region: CASSKSRLAESSYEQYF. In DNA, the CDR3 is TGTGCCAGCAGCAAATCCCGACTAGCGGAGAGCTCCTACGAGCAGTACTTC.

This clonotype was recorded a few times. CDR3 protein: CASSQEGGRAPRVETQYF. Written as DNA, the CDR3 is TGTGCCAGCAGCCAAGAAGGCGGGAGAGCCCCTCGAGTGGAGACCCAGTACTTC. This chain links TRBV4-2 with TRBJ2-5; 7 nucleotides align to TRBD2. Trimming at V came to 0 bases and at J to 5 bases, leaving 15 bases not matched to a gene. The germline CDR1 and CDR2 sequences are LGHNA and YNFKEQ. This CDR3 comprises 18 residues.

This clonotype has more than one count but fewer than ten. V usage is TRBV24-1 and J usage is TRBJ2-2; 12 bases are shared with TRBD2. Germline lookup yields CDR1 KGHDR and CDR2 SFDVKD. This CDR3 is built from 16 residues. V lost 4 bases to trimming and J lost 4 bases; unmatched junction nucleotides: 3. The CDR3 DNA reads TGTGCCACCAGTGAACCGGGACTAGCGGGCACCGGGGAGCTGTTTTTT. As protein: CATSEPGLAGTGELFF.

This clonotype has at least ten counts. V and J are TRBV4-3 and TRBJ2-3; D is unclear. Trimming took off 3 bases at V and 10 bases at J, with 17 bases between the two ends. The CDR3 is 14 residues long. CDR1 is LGHNA and CDR2 is YSLEER in the germline V gene. CDR3 bases: TGCGCCAGCAGCCACGAGAAGGTGGGCCGTCCGCAGTATTTT. The encoded protein is CASSHEKVGRPQYF.

V usage is TRBV20-1 and J usage is TRBJ2-2; perhaps TRBD2 as D (6 bases). Trimming removed 6 bases at V and 1 base at J, with 12 bases between. CDR1 is DFQATT and CDR2 is SNEGSKA in the germline V gene (reference sequence). This CDR3 region has 14 residues. The CDR3 loop is CSAISGVNTGELFF. CDR3 coding DNA: TGCAGTGCAATTTCGGGGGTGAACACCGGGGAGCTGTTTTTT.